This T cell receptor (beta chain) emerged from a study of blood T cell repertoires in COVID-19. The overall study: Acute and convalescent COVID-19 samples came from the United States, Italy and Spain.

As processed by the authors: Reference gene primer amplification yielded estimated nucleated cell counts. Only in-frame clones appear in the TCRdb table, and some are missing; sequencing was by immunoSEQ multiplex PCR. The V and J calls and clone size come from that table; D and trimming were worked out from the DNA. The repertoire consists of 30,000 to 40,000 clones, with roughly 88% occurring once and the leading ten covering around 6.5%. The CDR3 length is 14 residues. CDR1 LNHDA and CDR2 SQIVND come from the germline V gene (reference sequence). J lost 8 bases, V lost 10 bases, and 12 bases had no gene match.

The sample taken for sequencing was peripheral blood. The V gene is TRBV19, the J gene TRBJ1-4; 8 positions agree with TRBD1. This TCR came from a human donor in a cohort sampled during active COVID-19. The CDR3 sequence is CATQGQATGEKLFF. The CDR3 bases are TGTGCCACCCAGGGACAGGCCACCGGGGAAAAACTGTTTTTT.